This record looks at one T cell receptor (beta chain) sequence and its context. No cognate antigen has been identified for it. Base qualities are not provided; no much larger clone lies one nucleotide away. These data belong to a study of blood T cell repertoires in COVID-19 (dated by TCRdb to about 2020). Describing the broader study: Collaborator samples came from the United States, Italy and Spain and covered acute and convalescent phases of COVID-19. The material from the prospective study consisted of cDNA or gDNA derived from T cells, B-cell-depleted T cells, or PBMCs. Subjects who had been exposed to COVID-19, were actively infected with it, or had recovered from it provided the deeply sampled blood TCRbeta repertoires that made up the dataset. A freely available public database, intended as a resource for researchers studying the immune response to SARS-CoV-2, is where the repertoires were released. Samples came from the ongoing ImmuneRACE study (first 160 participants) plus 1,254 subjects from 6 global collaborators. Nearly every sample came with metadata listing a de-identified subject ID, COVID-19 status, age in years and sex. Where available, HLA class I and class II types were taken from metadata supplied by the sample provider and were not determined by assay-based typing.

V loses 2 bases of germline sequence and J loses 5 bases, and the interval between the two ends is 15 bases. CDR1 is given as SGHTA and CDR2 as FQGNSA, both from the germline V gene. From the cysteine up to the phenylalanine, the CDR3 has a length of 15 residues. Of the read, only the CDR3 DNA is kept; its 45 bases are in frame from base 1. Results the study describes overall, beyond this receptor: The quantity of clinical and demographic metadata differed by source and by participant and was supplied without curation.

Participants in the prospective study were enrolled through a virtual design, were aged roughly 18 to 90 years, and lived in roughly 24 United States geographic areas. In the prospective study, participants were assigned to cohorts based on the clinical history participants reported in a screening survey and a study questionnaire. In the prospective study, whole blood, serum and a nasopharyngeal or oropharyngeal swab were collected from each participant by mobile phlebotomists. Additional blood draws and questionnaires over an approximately two-month period could optionally be provided by prospective study participants. Before DNA extraction, prospective study blood samples were shipped either frozen or at room temperature. TCRbeta CDR3 regions were amplified from genomic DNA using the immunoSEQ Assay, a bias-controlled multiplex PCR. As for the original processing: The number of nucleated cells in each sample was estimated from the amplification of reference gene primers within the assay. Sequence reads were collapsed and filtered to measure the absolute abundance of every unique TCRbeta CDR3 rearrangement. For each sample, productive Simpson clonality was calculated as the square root of Simpson's diversity index over productive rearrangements. Imported from immuneACCESS, the table was reduced by TCRdb to in-frame sequences with V and J called. These copies leave out some clones; in studies compared against another copy, an unresolved V gene accounts for under half, and the cause of the remainder is not known. D and trimming were read from the DNA, whereas the V and J calls and clone size are those reported in that table. The sample records approximately 200,000 clones, nearly 90% of which are singletons. The ten largest clonotypes hold under 3% of the sample.

The TCR comes from a woman aged 40 to 55 with acute COVID-19. Recombination linked TRBV7-2 to TRBJ2-5; the D gene is possibly TRBD2, with 5 bases matching. The sample was PBMCs or T cells enriched from blood (not recorded which). Read as DNA, the sequence is TGTGCCAGCAGCTTACGGTATCCCCCGGGGGAGACCCAGTACTTC. The translation is CASSLRYPPGETQYF.